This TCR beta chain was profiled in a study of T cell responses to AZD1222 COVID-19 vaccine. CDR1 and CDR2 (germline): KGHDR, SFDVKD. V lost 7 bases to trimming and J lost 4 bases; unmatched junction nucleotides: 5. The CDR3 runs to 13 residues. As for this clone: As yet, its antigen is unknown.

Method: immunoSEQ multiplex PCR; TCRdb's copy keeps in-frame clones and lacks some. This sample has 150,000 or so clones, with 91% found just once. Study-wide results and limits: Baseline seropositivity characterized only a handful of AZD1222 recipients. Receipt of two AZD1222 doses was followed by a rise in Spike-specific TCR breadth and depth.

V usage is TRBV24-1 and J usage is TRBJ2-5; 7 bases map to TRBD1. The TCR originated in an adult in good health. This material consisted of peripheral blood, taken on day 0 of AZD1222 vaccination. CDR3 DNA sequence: TGTGCCACCAGCACAGGGGTTGGAGAGACCCAGTACTTC. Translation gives CATSTGVGETQYF.